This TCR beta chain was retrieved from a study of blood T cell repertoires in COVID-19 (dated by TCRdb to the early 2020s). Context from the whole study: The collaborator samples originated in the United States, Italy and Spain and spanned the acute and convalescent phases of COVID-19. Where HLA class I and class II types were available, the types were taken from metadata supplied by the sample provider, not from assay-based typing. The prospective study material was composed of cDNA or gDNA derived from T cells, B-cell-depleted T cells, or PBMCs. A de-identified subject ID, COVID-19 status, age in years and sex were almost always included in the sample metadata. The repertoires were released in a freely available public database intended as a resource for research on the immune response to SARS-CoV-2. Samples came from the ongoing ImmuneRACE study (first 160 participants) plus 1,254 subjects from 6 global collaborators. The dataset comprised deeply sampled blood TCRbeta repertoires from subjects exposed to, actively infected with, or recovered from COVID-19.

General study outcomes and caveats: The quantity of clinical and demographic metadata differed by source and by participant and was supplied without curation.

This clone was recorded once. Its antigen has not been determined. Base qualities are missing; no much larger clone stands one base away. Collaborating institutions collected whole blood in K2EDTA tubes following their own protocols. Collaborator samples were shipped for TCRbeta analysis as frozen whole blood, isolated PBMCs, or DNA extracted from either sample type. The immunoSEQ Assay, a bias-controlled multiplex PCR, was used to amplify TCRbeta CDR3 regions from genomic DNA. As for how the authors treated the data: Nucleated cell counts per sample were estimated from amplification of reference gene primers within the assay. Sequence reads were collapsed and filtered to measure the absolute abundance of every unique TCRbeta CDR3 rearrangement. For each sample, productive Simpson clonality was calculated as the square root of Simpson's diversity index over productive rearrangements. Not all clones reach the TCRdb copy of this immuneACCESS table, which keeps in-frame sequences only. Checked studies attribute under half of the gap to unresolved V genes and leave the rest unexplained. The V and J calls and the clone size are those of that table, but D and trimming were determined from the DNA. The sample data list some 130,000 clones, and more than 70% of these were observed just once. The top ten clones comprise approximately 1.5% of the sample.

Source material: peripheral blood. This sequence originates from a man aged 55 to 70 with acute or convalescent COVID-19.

The CDR3 sequence is CASSKSSGNTQYF. The DNA sequence is given as TGTGCCAGCAGCAAATCTAGCGGGAATACGCAGTATTTT. The V gene is TRBV7-9 and the J gene is TRBJ2-3; TRBD2 agrees with 9 junctional bases. The germline V gene (reference sequence) provides CDR1 SEHNR and CDR2 FQNEAQ. Trimming leaves V shorter by 5 bases and J shorter by 7 bases, with the junction holding 4 bases beyond the gene matches. CDR3 length: 13 amino acids, cysteine to phenylalanine. Only the CDR3 DNA stays, 39 bases, in frame from base 1.